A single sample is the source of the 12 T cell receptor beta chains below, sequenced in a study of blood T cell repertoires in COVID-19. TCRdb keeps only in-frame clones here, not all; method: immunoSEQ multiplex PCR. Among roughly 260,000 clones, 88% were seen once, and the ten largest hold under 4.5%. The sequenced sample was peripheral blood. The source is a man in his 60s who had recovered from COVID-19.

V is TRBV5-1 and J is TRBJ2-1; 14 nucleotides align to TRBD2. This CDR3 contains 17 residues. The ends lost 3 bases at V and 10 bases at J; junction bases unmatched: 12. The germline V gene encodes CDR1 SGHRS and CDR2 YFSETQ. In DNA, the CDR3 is TGCGCCAGCAGCTCGGAGCCCGGGACTAGCGGGGGTGGGGAGCAGTTCTTC. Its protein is CASSSEPGTSGGGEQFF.

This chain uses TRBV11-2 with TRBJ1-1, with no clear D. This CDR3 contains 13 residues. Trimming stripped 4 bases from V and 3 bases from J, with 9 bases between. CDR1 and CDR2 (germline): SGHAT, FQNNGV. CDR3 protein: CASSSKPHTEAFF. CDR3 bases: TGTGCCAGCAGCTCGAAGCCGCACACTGAAGCTTTCTTT.

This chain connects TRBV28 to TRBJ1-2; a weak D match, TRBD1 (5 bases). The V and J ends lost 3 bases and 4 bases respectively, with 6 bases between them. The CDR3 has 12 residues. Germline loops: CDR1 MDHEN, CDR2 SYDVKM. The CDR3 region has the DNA TGTGCCAGCAGTTTGGGGGGCTATGGCTACACCTTC. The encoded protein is CASSLGGYGYTF.

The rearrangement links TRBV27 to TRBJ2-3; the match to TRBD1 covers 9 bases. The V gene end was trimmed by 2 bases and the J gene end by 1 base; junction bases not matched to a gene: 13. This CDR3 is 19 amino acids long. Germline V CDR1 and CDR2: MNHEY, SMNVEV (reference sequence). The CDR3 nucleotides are TGTGCCAGCAGTTTAAACCCCTGGGACAGGGTCGGGCGCACAGATACGCAGTATTTT. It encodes CASSLNPWDRVGRTDTQYF.

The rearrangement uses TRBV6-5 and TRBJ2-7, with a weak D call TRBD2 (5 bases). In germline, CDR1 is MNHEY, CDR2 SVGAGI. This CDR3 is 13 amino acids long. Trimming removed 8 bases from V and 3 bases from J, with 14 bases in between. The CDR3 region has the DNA TGTGCCAGCTCGACGGGATCCTTCTACGAGCAGTACTTC. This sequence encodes CASSTGSFYEQYF.

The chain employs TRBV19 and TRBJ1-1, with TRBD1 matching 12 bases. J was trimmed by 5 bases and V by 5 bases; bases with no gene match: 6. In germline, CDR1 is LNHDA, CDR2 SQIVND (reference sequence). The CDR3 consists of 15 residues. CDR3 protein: CASSGDRGRATEAFF. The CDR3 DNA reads TGTGCCAGTAGTGGGGACAGGGGGCGCGCTACTGAAGCTTTCTTT.

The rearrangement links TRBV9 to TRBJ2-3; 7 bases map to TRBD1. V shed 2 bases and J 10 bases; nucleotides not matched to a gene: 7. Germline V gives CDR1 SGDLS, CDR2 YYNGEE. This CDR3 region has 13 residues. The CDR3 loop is CASSVTGSSPQYF. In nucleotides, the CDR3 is TGTGCCAGCAGCGTGACAGGGAGTAGCCCGCAGTATTTT.

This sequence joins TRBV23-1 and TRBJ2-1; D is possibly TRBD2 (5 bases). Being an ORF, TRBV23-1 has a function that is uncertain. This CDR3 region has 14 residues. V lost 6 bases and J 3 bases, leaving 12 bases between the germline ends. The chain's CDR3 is CASSLTRFYNEQFF. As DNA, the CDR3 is TGCGCCAGCAGCCTTACTAGATTCTACAATGAGCAGTTCTTC.

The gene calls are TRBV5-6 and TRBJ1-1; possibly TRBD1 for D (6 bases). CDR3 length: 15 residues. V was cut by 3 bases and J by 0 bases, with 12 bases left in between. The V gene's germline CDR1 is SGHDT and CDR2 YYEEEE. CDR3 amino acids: CASSSWGTMNTEAFF. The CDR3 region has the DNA TGTGCCAGCAGCTCGTGGGGGACAATGAACACTGAAGCTTTCTTT.

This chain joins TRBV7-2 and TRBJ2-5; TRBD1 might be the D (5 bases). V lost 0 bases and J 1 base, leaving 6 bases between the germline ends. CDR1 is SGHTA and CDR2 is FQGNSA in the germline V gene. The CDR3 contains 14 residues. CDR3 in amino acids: CASSLARGQETQYF. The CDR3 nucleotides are TGTGCCAGCAGCTTAGCTAGGGGCCAAGAGACCCAGTACTTC.

CDR3 DNA: TGTGCCAGTAGTATAAAAGGGGACTATGGCTACACCTTC. Encoded protein: CASSIKGDYGYTF. V and J are TRBV19 and TRBJ1-2; the D gene is possibly TRBD1 (5 bases). This CDR3 contains 13 residues. V shed 2 bases and J shed 3 bases, with 7 bases lying between them. Germline V gives CDR1 LNHDA, CDR2 SQIVND (reference sequence).

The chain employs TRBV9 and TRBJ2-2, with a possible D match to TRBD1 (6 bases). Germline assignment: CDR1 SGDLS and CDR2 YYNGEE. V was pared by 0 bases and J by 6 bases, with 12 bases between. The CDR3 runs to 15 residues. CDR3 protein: CASSVEGRGPGELFF. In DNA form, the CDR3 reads TGTGCCAGCAGCGTAGAAGGCAGGGGACCCGGGGAGCTGTTTTTT.